This T cell receptor beta chain was retrieved from a study of CD8 T cells in ankylosing spondylitis. General observations from the study: According to the report, clones linked to the disease were significantly enriched in matched synovial fluid samples taken from ankylosing spondylitis patients. What seemed typical of ankylosing spondylitis blood was a TCR beta motif built from eight highly homologous variants. Disease-linked clones bore a CD8+ phenotype, appearing relatively rarely in peripheral blood.

Making use of molecular barcodes, quantitative 5'-RACE generated TCR beta libraries. Each CDR3 protein gets one entry after TCRdb re-called the 5' RACE reads with MiXCR. The top ten hold around 3% of the sample, which has roughly 130,000 distinct CDR3 sequences, roughly 13% seen once. This clonotype was seen only a few times. Its antigen is not identified. With 7 bases removed from V and 4 bases from J, the gap between germline ends came to 19 bases. This CDR3 has 14 residues. The germline V gene has CDR1 SQVTM and CDR2 ANQGSEA. This sequence originates from a female donor with ankylosing spondylitis or in good health (not recorded which). The rearrangement joins TRBV29-1 to TRBJ1-2; possibly TRBD1 for D (5 bases). Sequenced sample: blood, either unsorted or a sorted T cell fraction (not recorded which). The CDR3 is CSARRQGESYGYTF. CDR3 nucleotide sequence: TGCAGCGCCCGTCGGCAGGGTGAATCCTATGGCTACACCTTC.